This paragraph covers one T cell receptor beta chain sequence. No antigen is known for it. The CDR3 totals 16 residues. CDR1 and CDR2 (germline): MDHEN, SYDVKM. The data stem from a study of CXCR3-negative and CXCR3-positive naive CD8 T cells. On the study more broadly: Each library gave roughly 1.6 +/- 0.3 million of 130 million to 150 million TRB reads. Study-wide points: More hydrophobic TRB CDR3s were found in CXCR3-positive naive cells than in CXCR3-negative naive cells. Most assays used freshly isolated PBMCs, as cryopreservation partially reduced CXCR3. The study found comparably high diversity in both naive subsets and much lower diversity in memory CD8+ cells.

The libraries of TRB cDNA were constructed through 5' RACE using UMI labels. One entry per CDR3 protein, without DNA, is what TCRdb gives after re-calling the 5' RACE reads. Its listing shows 100,000 or so distinct CDR3 sequences. The sample was naive CXCR3+ CD8+ T cells from blood. The subset here: CD45RO-CCR7+CD27+CD95- naive CD8+ T cells expressing CXCR3 (TNR3+). The genes are TRBV28 and TRBJ2-2. This TCR was sampled from a human donor in good health. Some clones in this sample may be carry-over from other donors' samples. CDR3 sequence: CASRGNMVLNTGELFF.